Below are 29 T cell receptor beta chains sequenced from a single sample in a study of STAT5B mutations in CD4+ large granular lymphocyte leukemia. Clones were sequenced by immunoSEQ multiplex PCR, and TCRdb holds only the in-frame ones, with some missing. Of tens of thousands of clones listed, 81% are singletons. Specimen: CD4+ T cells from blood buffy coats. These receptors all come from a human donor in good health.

CDR3 DNA: TGTGCCAGCAGCACCAGATTTTTGGGGGGCGCTGAAGCTTTCTTT. Translated, it gives CASSTRFLGGAEAFF. This chain connects TRBV5-8 to TRBJ1-1; D perhaps matches TRBD1 (6 bases). This CDR3 spans 15 amino acids. The V end was cut by 4 bases, the J end by 6 bases, with 19 bases between. Germline assignment: CDR1 SGHTS and CDR2 YDEGEE.

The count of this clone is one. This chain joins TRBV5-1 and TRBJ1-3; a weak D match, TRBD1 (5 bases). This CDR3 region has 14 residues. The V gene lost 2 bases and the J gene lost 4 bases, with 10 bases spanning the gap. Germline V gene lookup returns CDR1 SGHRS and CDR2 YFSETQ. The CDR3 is CASSLGEYGNTIYF. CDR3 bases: TGCGCCAGCAGCTTAGGGGAGTACGGAAACACCATATATTTT.

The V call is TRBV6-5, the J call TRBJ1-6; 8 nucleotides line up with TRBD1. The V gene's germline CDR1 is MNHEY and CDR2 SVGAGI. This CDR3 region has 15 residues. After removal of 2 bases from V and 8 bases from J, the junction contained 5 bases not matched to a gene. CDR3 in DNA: TGTGCCAGCAGTTACACGACAGGGGACGATTCACCCCTCCACTTT. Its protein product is CASSYTTGDDSPLHF.

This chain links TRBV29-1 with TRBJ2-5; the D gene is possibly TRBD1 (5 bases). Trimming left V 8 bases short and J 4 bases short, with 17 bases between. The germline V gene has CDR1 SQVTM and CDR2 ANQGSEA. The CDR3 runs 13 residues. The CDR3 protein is CSHLGQGGETQYF. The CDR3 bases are TGCAGCCACCTCGGGCAGGGCGGAGAGACCCAGTACTTC.

The CDR3 DNA follows: TGTGCCAGTAGTATGGGCGGATATTTCTACACCTTC. The encoded protein is CASSMGGYFYTF. The chain combines TRBV19 with TRBJ1-2; no definite D call. The germline V gene has CDR1 LNHDA and CDR2 SQIVND (reference sequence). This CDR3 contains 12 residues. The germline V and J ends were trimmed by 3 bases and 10 bases, with 12 bases remaining between them.

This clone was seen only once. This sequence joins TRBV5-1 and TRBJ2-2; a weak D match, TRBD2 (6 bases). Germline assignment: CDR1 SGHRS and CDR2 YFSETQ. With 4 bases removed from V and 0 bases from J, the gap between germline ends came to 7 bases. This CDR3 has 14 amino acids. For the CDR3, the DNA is TGCGCCAGCAGCGGGGGGTCGAACACCGGGGAGCTGTTTTTT. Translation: CASSGGSNTGELFF.

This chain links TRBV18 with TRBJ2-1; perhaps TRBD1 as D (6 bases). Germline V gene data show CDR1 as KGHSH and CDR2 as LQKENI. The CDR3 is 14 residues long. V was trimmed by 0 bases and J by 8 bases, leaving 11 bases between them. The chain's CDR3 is CASSPPGAWHEQFF. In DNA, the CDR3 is TGTGCCAGCTCACCACCGGGGGCTTGGCATGAGCAGTTCTTC. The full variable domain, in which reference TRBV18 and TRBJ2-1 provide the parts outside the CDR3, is NAGVMQNPRHLVRRRGQEARLRCSPMKGHSHVYWYRQLPEEGLKFMVYLQKENIIDESGMPKERFSAEFPKEGPSILRIQQVVRGDSAAYFCASSPPGAWHEQFFGPGTRLTVL.

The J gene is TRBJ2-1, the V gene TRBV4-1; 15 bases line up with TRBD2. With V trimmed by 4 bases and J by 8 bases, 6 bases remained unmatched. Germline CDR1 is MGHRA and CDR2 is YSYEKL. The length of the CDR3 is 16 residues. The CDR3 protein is CASSRTRTSGRDEQFF. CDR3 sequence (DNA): TGCGCCAGCAGCCGTACACGGACTAGCGGGAGGGATGAGCAGTTCTTC.

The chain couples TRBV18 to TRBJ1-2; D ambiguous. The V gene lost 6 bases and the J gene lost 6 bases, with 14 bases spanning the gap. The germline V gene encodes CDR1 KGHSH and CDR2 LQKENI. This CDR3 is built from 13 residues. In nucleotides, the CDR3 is TGTGCCAGCTCGTCTCAGAACTTAGATGGCTACACCTTC. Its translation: CASSSQNLDGYTF. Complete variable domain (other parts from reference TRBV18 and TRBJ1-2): NAGVMQNPRHLVRRRGQEARLRCSPMKGHSHVYWYRQLPEEGLKFMVYLQKENIIDESGMPKERFSAEFPKEGPSILRIQQVVRGDSAAYFCASSSQNLDGYTFGSGTRLTVV.

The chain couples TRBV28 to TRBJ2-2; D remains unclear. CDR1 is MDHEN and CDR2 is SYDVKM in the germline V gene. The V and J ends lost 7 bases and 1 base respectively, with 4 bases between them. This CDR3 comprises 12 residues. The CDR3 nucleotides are TGTGCCAGCAAGGAGAACACCGGGGAGCTGTTTTTT. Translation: CASKENTGELFF.

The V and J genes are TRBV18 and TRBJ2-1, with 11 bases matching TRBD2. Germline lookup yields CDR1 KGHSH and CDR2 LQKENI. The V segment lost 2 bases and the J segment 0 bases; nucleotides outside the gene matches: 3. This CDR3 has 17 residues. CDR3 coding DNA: TGTGCCAGCTCACCAACAACTAGCGGGAGCTCCTACAATGAGCAGTTCTTC. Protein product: CASSPTTSGSSYNEQFF.

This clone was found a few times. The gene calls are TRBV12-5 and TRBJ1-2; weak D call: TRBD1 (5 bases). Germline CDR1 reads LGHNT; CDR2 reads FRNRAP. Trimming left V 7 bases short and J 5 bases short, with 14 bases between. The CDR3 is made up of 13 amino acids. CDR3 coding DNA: TGTGCTAGTGCACGGGACGGGGGTTATGGCTACACCTTC. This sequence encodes CASARDGGYGYTF. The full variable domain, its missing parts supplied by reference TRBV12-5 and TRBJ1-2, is DARVTQTPRHKVTEMGQEVTMRCQPILGHNTVFWYRQTMMQGLELLAYFRNRAPLDDSGMPKDRFSAEMPDATLATLKIQPSEPRDSAVYFCASARDGGYGYTFGSGTRLTVV.

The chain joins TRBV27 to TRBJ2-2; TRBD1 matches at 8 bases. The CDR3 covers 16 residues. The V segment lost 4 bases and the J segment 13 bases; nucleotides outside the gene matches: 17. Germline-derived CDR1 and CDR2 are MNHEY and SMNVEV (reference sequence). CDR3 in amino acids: CASSSGQGRQIRRLFF. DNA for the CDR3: TGTGCCAGCAGTTCAGGACAGGGTCGACAAATAAGGAGGCTGTTTTTT.

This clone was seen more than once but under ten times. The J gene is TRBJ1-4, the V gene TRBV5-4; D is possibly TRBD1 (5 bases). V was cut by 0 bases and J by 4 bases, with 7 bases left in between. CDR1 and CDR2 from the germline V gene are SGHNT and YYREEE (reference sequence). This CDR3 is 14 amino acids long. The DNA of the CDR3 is TGTGCCAGCAGCTTGGGACAGAATAATGAAAAACTGTTTTTT. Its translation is CASSLGQNNEKLFF.

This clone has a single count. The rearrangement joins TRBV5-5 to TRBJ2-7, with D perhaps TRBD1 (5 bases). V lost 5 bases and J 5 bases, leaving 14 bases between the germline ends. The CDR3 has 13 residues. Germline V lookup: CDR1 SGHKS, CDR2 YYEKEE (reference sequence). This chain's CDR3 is CASSTAGSHEQYF. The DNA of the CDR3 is TGTGCCAGCAGTACGGCAGGGTCCCACGAGCAGTACTTC.

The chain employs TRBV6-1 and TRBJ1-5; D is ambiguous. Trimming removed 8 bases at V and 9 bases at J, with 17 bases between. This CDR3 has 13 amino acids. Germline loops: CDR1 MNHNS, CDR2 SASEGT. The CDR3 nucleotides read TGTGCCAGCGCGGAGGGAGAATCACGGCCCCAGCATTTT. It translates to CASAEGESRPQHF.

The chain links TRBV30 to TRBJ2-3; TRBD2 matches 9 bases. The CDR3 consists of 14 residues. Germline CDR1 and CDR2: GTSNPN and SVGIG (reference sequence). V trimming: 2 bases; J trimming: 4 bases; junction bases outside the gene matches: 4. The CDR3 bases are TGTGCCTGGAGTTCTGGCGGGAGGGCAGATACGCAGTATTTT. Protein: CAWSSGGRADTQYF.

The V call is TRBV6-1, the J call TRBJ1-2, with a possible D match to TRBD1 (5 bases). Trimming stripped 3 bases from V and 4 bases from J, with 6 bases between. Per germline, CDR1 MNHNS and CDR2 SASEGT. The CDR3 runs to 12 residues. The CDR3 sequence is CASSDQGYGYTF. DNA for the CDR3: TGTGCCAGCAGTGACCAGGGCTATGGCTACACCTTC.

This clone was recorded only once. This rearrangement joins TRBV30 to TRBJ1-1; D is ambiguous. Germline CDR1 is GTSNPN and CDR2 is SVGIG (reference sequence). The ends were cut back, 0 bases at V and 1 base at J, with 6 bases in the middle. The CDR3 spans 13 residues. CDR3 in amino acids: CAWSVRGNTEAFF. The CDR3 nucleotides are TGTGCCTGGAGTGTACGGGGGAACACTGAAGCTTTCTTT.

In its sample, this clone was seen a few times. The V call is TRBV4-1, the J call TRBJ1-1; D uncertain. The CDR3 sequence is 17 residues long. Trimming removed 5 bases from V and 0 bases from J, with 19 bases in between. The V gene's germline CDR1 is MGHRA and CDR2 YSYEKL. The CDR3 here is CASSGGVQKGMNTEAFF. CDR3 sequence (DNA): TGCGCCAGCAGCGGAGGTGTCCAGAAAGGAATGAACACTGAAGCTTTCTTT.

CDR3 DNA: TGTGCCAGCAATGTCCACTCCTACAATGAGCAGTTCTTC. Its translation: CASNVHSYNEQFF. The chain carries TRBV28 and TRBJ2-1; D gene ambiguous. Trimming pared 7 bases from V and 0 bases from J, leaving 7 bases between. The CDR3 runs 13 residues. The germline V gene has CDR1 MDHEN and CDR2 SYDVKM.

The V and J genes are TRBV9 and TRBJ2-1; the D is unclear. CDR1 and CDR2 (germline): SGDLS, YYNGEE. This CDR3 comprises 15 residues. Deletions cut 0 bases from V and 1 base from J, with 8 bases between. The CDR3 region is CASSVEGVSYNEQFF. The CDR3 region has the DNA TGTGCCAGCAGCGTAGAAGGCGTGTCCTACAATGAGCAGTTCTTC.

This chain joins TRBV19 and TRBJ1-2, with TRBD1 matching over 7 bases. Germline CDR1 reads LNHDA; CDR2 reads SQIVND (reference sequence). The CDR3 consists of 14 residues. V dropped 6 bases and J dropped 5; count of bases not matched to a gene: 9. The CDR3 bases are TGTGCCAGTAGAGTCGACGAGACAGGGTATGGCTACACCTTC. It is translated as CASRVDETGYGYTF.

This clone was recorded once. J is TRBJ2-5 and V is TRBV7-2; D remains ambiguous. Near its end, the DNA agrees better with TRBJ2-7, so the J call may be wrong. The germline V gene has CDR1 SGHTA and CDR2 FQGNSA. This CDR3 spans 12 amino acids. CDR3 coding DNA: TGTGCCAGCAGCGTCGATGGCTACGAGCAGTACTTC. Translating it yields CASSVDGYEQYF.

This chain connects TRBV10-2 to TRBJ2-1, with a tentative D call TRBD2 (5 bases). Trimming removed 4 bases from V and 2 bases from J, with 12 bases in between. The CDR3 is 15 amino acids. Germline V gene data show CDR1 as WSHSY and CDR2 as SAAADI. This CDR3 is CASSVGLRAYNEQFF. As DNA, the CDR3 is TGCGCCAGCAGTGTTGGACTCCGGGCCTACAATGAGCAGTTCTTC.

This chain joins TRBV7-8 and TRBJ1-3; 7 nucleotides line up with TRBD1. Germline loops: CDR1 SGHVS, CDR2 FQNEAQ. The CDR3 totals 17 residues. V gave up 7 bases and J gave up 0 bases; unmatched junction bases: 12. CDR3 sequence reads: CASIPTPGQSSGNTIYF. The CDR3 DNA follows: TGTGCCAGCATCCCAACGCCGGGACAGAGCTCTGGAAACACCATATATTTT.

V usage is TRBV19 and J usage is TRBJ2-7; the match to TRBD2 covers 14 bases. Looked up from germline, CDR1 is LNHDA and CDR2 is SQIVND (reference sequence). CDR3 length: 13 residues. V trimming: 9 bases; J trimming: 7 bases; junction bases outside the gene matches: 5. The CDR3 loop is CASLGLAGGEQYF. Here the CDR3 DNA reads TGTGCCAGCCTCGGACTAGCGGGAGGTGAGCAGTACTTC. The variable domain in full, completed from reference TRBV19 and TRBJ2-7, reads DGGITQSPKYLFRKEGQNVTLSCEQNLNHDAMYWYRQDPGQGLRLIYYSQIVNDFQKGDIAEGYSVSREKKESFPLTVTSAQKNPTAFYLCASLGLAGGEQYFGPGTRLTVT.

The CDR3 bases are TGTGCCAGCAGAAGACAGGGCCAGGATACGCAGTATTTT. It codes for CASRRQGQDTQYF. The chain uses TRBV28 and TRBJ2-3, with 7 nucleotides matching TRBD1. The CDR3 runs to 13 residues. J was trimmed by 6 bases and V by 6 bases; bases with no gene match: 6. The germline V gene has CDR1 MDHEN and CDR2 SYDVKM.

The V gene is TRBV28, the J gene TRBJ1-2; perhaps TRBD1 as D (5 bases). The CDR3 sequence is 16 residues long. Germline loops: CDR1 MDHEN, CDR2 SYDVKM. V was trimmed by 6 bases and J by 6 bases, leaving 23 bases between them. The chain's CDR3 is CASSSPWGGKGDGYTF. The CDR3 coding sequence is TGTGCCAGCAGCTCTCCTTGGGGGGGGAAGGGAGATGGCTACACCTTC.